Presented here are 22 T cell receptor beta chains from one specimen sequenced in a study of CD8 T cells in Susac syndrome. The authors reverse transcribed 0.5 to 1 ug RNA with random hexamers. TCRdb re-called the immunoSEQ multiplex PCR reads through MiXCR, storing one row per CDR3 protein. Of 170,000 or so distinct CDR3 sequences in the sample, about 93% were seen once. The material sequenced was CD4+ T cells from PBMCs. The receptor set was obtained from a human donor with Susac syndrome.

The chain uses TRBV5-4 and TRBJ2-3, with no clear D. Per germline, CDR1 SGHNT and CDR2 YYREEE (reference sequence). The CDR3 is made up of 14 amino acids. Trimming shortened V by 7 bases and J by 5 bases, and 17 bases separated the two germline ends. In DNA, the CDR3 is TGTGCCAGCGGAGCAGAGGTTCTGGGAGATACGCAGTATTTT. This encodes CASGAEVLGDTQYF. Combining the CDR3 with reference TRBV5-4 and TRBJ2-3 gives the whole variable domain ETGVTQSPTHLIKTRGQQVTLRCSSQSGHNTVSWYQQALGQGPQFIFQYYREEENGRGNFPPRFSGLQFPNYSSELNVNALELDDSALYLCASGAEVLGDTQYFGPGTRLTVL.

This clonotype was picked up a small number of times. This chain connects TRBV4-1 to TRBJ2-7; 11 bases map to TRBD2. With V trimmed by 4 bases and J by 0 bases, 5 bases remained unmatched. This CDR3 contains 16 residues. The V gene's germline CDR1 is MGHRA and CDR2 YSYEKL. The CDR3: CASSRAGTSGSYEQYF. The CDR3 nucleotides are TGCGCCAGCAGCCGAGCCGGGACTAGCGGCTCCTACGAGCAGTACTTC.

This clonotype is a singleton in its sample. V and J are TRBV27 and TRBJ1-2; 7 bases are shared with TRBD1. The CDR3 is made up of 16 amino acids. Germline V gene data show CDR1 as MNHEY and CDR2 as SMNVEV (reference sequence). J lost 4 bases, V lost 6 bases, and 14 bases had no gene match. The CDR3 here is CASRPVDRAEAYGYTF. The CDR3, as DNA: TGTGCCAGCAGACCGGTAGACAGGGCGGAGGCCTATGGCTACACCTTC.

V gene TRBV19 combines with J gene TRBJ1-1; TRBD1 might be the D (5 bases). This CDR3 spans 13 amino acids. Germline V gene lookup returns CDR1 LNHDA and CDR2 SQIVND (reference sequence). The V end was cut by 4 bases, the J end by 10 bases, with 16 bases between. CDR3 in DNA: TGTGCCAGTAGTACGGGGCCGGGATTCTCAGCTTTCTTT. Protein: CASSTGPGFSAFF.

The chain links TRBV7-2 to TRBJ2-7; TRBD1 matches 7 bases. This CDR3 region has 14 residues. The V gene end was trimmed by 5 bases and the J gene end by 7 bases; junction bases not matched to a gene: 11. In germline, CDR1 is SGHTA, CDR2 FQGNSA. The CDR3 here is CASSISRAGGEQYF. The CDR3, as DNA: TGTGCCAGCAGCATCAGTCGGGCAGGGGGTGAGCAGTACTTC. The whole variable domain, filled in from reference TRBV7-2 and TRBJ2-7, reads GAGVSQSPSNKVTEKGKDVELRCDPISGHTALYWYRQSLGQGLEFLIYFQGNSAPDKSGLPSDRFSAERTGGSVSTLTIQRTQQEDSAVYLCASSISRAGGEQYFGPGTRLTVT.

The V gene is TRBV30, the J gene TRBJ2-5; D is ambiguous. V lost 1 base to trimming and J lost 4 bases, with 7 bases between them. CDR3 size: 12 residues. Germline CDR1 and CDR2: GTSNPN and SVGIG (reference sequence). The DNA for the CDR3 is TGTGCCTGGAGTGGCCCCGTAGAGACCCAGTACTTC. Residues: CAWSGPVETQYF.

The rearrangement uses TRBV4-1 and TRBJ2-5; possible D gene TRBD1, 6 bases. Looked up from germline, CDR1 is MGHRA and CDR2 is YSYEKL. V lost 4 bases and J lost 5, with 17 bases in between. The CDR3 contains 15 residues. The CDR3 DNA is TGCGCCAGCAGCCCCCTGGAAGGGGGAATCGAGACCCAGTACTTC. Amino acid sequence: CASSPLEGGIETQYF.

The CDR3 region has the DNA TGTGCCAGCAGTCTCCGGATTCTCGAAGCTTTCTTT. It codes for CASSLRILEAFF. This sequence joins TRBV28 and TRBJ1-1, with D unclear. The length of the CDR3 is 12 residues. Germline V gene data show CDR1 as MDHEN and CDR2 as SYDVKM. The ends were cut back, 5 bases at V and 8 bases at J, with 12 bases in the middle.

This clonotype was counted once. This sequence joins TRBV3-1 and TRBJ2-1; no clear D gene. V was trimmed by 0 bases and J by 8 bases, leaving 11 bases between them. Germline-derived CDR1 and CDR2 are LGHDT and YNNKEL (reference sequence). This CDR3 has 14 residues. CDR3 DNA sequence: TGTGCCAGCAGCCAAGATGTCGCCATGGATGAGCAGTTCTTC. The encoded protein is CASSQDVAMDEQFF.

This sequence joins TRBV15 and TRBJ2-5; D gene ambiguous. This CDR3 is 15 amino acids long. CDR1 LNHNV and CDR2 YYDKDF come from the germline V gene (reference sequence). V was shortened by 0 bases and J by 2 bases, with 10 bases between the two germline ends. CDR3 sequence reads: CATSRDMARQETQYF. CDR3 nucleotides: TGTGCCACCAGCAGAGATATGGCCCGTCAAGAGACCCAGTACTTC.

This clonotype was seen a single time. V is TRBV29-1 and J is TRBJ2-6; possibly TRBD1 or TRBD2 for D (6 bases each). V was shortened by 5 bases and J by 1 base, with 12 bases between the two germline ends. The CDR3 length is 15 residues. Germline V lookup: CDR1 SQVTM, CDR2 ANQGSEA. The CDR3 is CSVRETGSGANVLTF. The CDR3 region has the DNA TGCAGCGTTCGGGAGACAGGATCTGGGGCCAACGTCCTGACTTTC.

The chain has TRBV5-1 and TRBJ2-1; D could derive from TRBD1 or TRBD2 (5 bases each). Germline V gene sequence: CDR1 SGHRS, CDR2 YFSETQ. Between the trimmed V and J ends, which lost 0 bases and 3 bases, there was a span of 10 bases. The CDR3 length is 15 residues. The CDR3 loop is CASSLGGINYNEQFF. The DNA for the CDR3 is TGCGCCAGCAGCTTGGGGGGGATTAACTACAATGAGCAGTTCTTC.

On this clonotype: The junction and the germline gene differ at one end; a read error may be behind it. The rearrangement joins TRBV7-2 to TRBJ2-7; 10 nucleotides align to TRBD1. Germline-derived CDR1 and CDR2 are SGHTA and FQGNSA. CDR3 length: 14 amino acids. As DNA, the CDR3 is TGTGCCAGCAGGGGGACAGGGGCTCCGTACGGGCAGTACTTC. It translates to CASRGTGAPYGQYF.

The chain links TRBV6-2 or TRBV6-3 to TRBJ2-1, with 8 bases matching TRBD2. Trimming at V came to 7 bases and at J to 6 bases, leaving 11 bases not matched to a gene. The CDR3 loop spans 15 amino acids. Germline lookup yields CDR1 MNHEY and CDR2 SVGEGT. The CDR3 DNA reads TGTGCCAGCATTAGCGCGGGACTAGGTACCAATGAGCAGTTCTTC. This sequence encodes CASISAGLGTNEQFF.

The rearrangement links TRBV5-1 to TRBJ2-2; D unresolved. Trimming shortened V by 0 bases and J by 7 bases, and 10 bases separated the two germline ends. Per germline, CDR1 SGHRS and CDR2 YFSETQ. The CDR3 spans 14 residues. CDR3 in DNA: TGCGCCAGCAGCTTGGAACACGCCGGCGGGGAGCTGTTTTTT. Translated, it gives CASSLEHAGGELFF.

This chain uses TRBV20-1 with TRBJ2-2; possible D gene TRBD2, 5 bases. The germline gives CDR1 DFQATT, CDR2 SNEGSKA (reference sequence). The V end lost 6 bases, the J end lost 7 bases, and 15 bases lay between the germline ends. CDR3 length: 13 residues. Written as DNA, the CDR3 is TGCAGTGCCGCCCCCCCGGACTTCGGGGAGCTGTTTTTT. This sequence encodes CSAAPPDFGELFF.

The chain carries TRBV19 and TRBJ2-7; TRBD1 might be the D (5 bases). Germline V gives CDR1 LNHDA, CDR2 SQIVND (reference sequence). This CDR3 region has 13 residues. V was pared by 5 bases and J by 4 bases, with 12 bases between. The CDR3 DNA is TGTGCCAGTAGTGCCGGCCAGGGATACGAGCAGTACTTC. As protein: CASSAGQGYEQYF.

This clonotype has only a few counts. The J gene is TRBJ2-2, the V gene TRBV9; D unresolved. The V gene's germline CDR1 is SGDLS and CDR2 YYNGEE. Trimming cost V 5 bases and J 4 bases, with 3 bases left between them. CDR3 length: 11 amino acids. The CDR3 bases are TGTGCCAGCAGTCGCACCGGGGAGCTGTTTTTT. Translated, it gives CASSRTGELFF.

The chain couples TRBV12-3 or TRBV12-4 to TRBJ1-2; 7 nucleotides agree with TRBD1. V dropped 3 bases and J dropped 2; count of bases not matched to a gene: 3. This CDR3 region has 14 residues. The chain's CDR3 is CASSLTGTNYGYTF. The CDR3 DNA is TGTGCCAGCAGTTTGACAGGGACCAACTATGGCTACACCTTC.

The chain couples TRBV19 to TRBJ2-1; 8 bases line up with TRBD1. CDR3 size: 14 residues. Unmatched junction bases numbered 8, after V lost 4 bases and J lost 9 bases. CDR1 is LNHDA, CDR2 SQIVND, per germline (reference sequence). The CDR3, as DNA: TGTGCCAGTAGTAAGGGACAGGACTCCACTGAGCAGTTCTTC. Translation gives CASSKGQDSTEQFF.

This CDR3 reads CASSTTGNAYNEQFF. The CDR3 region has the DNA TGTGCCAGTAGTACGACAGGGAACGCCTACAATGAGCAGTTCTTC. The chain has TRBV19 and TRBJ2-1, with 7 bases lining up with TRBD1. The germline V gene encodes CDR1 LNHDA and CDR2 SQIVND (reference sequence). J gave up 2 bases and V 4 bases, and 5 bases lay outside the gene matches. This CDR3 contains 15 residues.

This chain uses TRBV24-1 with TRBJ1-2, with D unclear. Germline V lookup: CDR1 KGHDR, CDR2 SFDVKD. The V and J ends lost 5 bases and 8 bases respectively, with 11 bases between them. The CDR3 is 12 amino acids. The CDR3 region has the DNA TGTGCCACCAGTGCTCCGCAACAGGGCTACACCTTC. It is translated as CATSAPQQGYTF.